This T cell receptor (beta chain) derives from a study of read filtering for tumor transcriptome and immune sequencing. Study-level background: Among patients, 17 to 20 were male and more than 12 female, aged 47 to 80 (mean about 69). TCR-mapped reads were about 3.5 to 10.27 million with IR-seq versus roughly 85 to 1,400 with RNA-seq.

The library was built from around 380 ng RNA with molecular barcoded adaptors for alpha/delta and beta/gamma chains. TCRdb reanalysed the reads using MiXCR and keeps one entry per CDR3 protein. Among fewer than 90,000 distinct CDR3 sequences listed, over 9% were seen once. Germline V CDR1 and CDR2: SGHNT, YYREEE (reference sequence). The CDR3 runs to 15 residues. The V gene end was trimmed by 3 bases and the J gene end by 2 bases; junction bases not matched to a gene: 8. This clonotype occurred many times. Antigen: not known. General study results and limits: The sorted CD138-negative fraction was a mixed bone marrow immune population, not purified T cells.

Every patient had bone marrow sampled while the disease was active. The receptor's source is a donor aged 40 or older with multiple myeloma. The gene calls are TRBV5-4 and TRBJ2-7; 7 bases align to TRBD1. What was sequenced was a population of CD138-negative cells sorted from bone marrow. This CDR3 is CASSSARQGAYEQYF. For the CDR3, the DNA is TGTGCCAGCAGCTCGGCAAGACAGGGAGCCTACGAGCAGTACTTC.